Described below is a single TCR beta chain sequence and its context. The sample providers were healthy Caucasian people from Russia, aged about 6 to 100. Germline values: CDR1 MNHEY, CDR2 SVGAGI. The CDR3 loop spans 15 amino acids. Between the trimmed V and J ends, which lost 7 bases and 1 base, there was a span of 16 bases. This specimen belongs to a study of blood T cells in healthy people across ages. A second PCR, run for roughly 7 to 12 cycles, used a sample-barcoded 5' primer plus a J-beta primer mix. Each cDNA molecule, via a template-switch adaptor with 12 random nucleotides, was tagged. TCRdb used MiXCR to reprocess the 5' RACE reads, holding one entry per CDR3 protein. There are approximately 1,700,000 distinct CDR3 sequences in the sample; more than 35% occur only once, and 23% lies in the top ten.

Material: blood. The chain joins TRBV6-5 to TRBJ2-5; no firm D call. This TCR derives from a human donor in good health. The CDR3 coding sequence is TGTGCCAGCACCCCCGGCCCGCGGAGCCAAGAGACCCAGTACTTC. Protein product: CASTPGPRSQETQYF.